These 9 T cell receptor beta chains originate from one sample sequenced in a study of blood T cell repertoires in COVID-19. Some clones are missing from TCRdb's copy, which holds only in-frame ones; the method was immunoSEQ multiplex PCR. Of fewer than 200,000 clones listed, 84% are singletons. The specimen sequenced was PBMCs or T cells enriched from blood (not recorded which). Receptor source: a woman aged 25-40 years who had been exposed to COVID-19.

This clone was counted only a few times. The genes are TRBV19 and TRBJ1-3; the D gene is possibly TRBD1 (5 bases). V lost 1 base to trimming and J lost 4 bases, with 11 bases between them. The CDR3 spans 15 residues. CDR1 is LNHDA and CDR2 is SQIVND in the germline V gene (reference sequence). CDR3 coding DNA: TGTGCCAGTAGTATAGTTCCAGGGAAAGGAAACACCATATATTTT. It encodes CASSIVPGKGNTIYF.

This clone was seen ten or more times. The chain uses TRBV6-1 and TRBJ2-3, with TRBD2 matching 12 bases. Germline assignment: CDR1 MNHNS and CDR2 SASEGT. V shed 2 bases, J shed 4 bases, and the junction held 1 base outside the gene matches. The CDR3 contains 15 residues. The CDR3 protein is CASSESSGGADTQYF. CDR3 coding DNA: TGTGCCAGCAGTGAATCTAGCGGGGGGGCAGATACGCAGTATTTT.

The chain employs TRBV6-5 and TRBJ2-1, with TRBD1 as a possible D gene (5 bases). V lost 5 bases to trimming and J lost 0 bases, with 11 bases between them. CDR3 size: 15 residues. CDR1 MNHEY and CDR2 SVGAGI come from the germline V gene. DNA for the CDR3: TGTGCCAGCAGTCCGGACATTAGCTCCTACAATGAGCAGTTCTTC. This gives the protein CASSPDISSYNEQFF.

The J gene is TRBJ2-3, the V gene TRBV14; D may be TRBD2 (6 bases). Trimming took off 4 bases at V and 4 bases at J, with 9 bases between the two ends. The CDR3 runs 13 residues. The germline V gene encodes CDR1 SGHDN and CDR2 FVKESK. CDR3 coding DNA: TGTGCCAGCAGCCTCCGCGGGGCAGATACGCAGTATTTT. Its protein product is CASSLRGADTQYF.

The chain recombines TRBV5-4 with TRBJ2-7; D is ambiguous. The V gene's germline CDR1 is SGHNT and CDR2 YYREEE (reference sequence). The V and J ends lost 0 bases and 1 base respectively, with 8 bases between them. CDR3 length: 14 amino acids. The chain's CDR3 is CASSLGPTSYEQYF. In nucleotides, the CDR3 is TGTGCCAGCAGCTTGGGGCCGACTTCCTACGAGCAGTACTTC.

The CDR3 loop reads CASSPEIQRSYEQYF. As DNA, the CDR3 is TGCGCCAGCAGCCCAGAGATCCAGCGTTCTTACGAGCAGTACTTC. This chain links TRBV4-1 with TRBJ2-7; D is uncertain. The CDR3 extends over 15 amino acids. CDR1 is MGHRA and CDR2 is YSYEKL in the germline V gene. Between the trimmed V and J ends, which lost 4 bases and 4 bases, there was a span of 17 bases.

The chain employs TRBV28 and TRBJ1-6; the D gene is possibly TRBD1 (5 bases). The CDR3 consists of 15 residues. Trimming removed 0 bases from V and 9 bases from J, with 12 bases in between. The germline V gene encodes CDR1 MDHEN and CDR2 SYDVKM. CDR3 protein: CASSLWSRASSPLHF. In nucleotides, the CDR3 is TGTGCCAGCAGTTTATGGTCCAGGGCTAGTTCACCCCTCCACTTT.

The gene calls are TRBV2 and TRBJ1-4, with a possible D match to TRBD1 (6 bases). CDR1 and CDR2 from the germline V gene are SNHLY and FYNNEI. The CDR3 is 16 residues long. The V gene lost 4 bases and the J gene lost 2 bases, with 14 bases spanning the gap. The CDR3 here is CASSVDRWETNEKLFF. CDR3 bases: TGTGCCAGCAGTGTCGACAGGTGGGAGACTAATGAAAAACTGTTTTTT. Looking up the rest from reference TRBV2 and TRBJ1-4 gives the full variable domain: EPEVTQTPSHQVTQMGQEVILRCVPISNHLYFYWYRQILGQKVEFLVSFYNNEISEKSEIFDDQFSVERPDGSNFTLKIRSTKLEDSAMYFCASSVDRWETNEKLFFGSGTQLSVL.

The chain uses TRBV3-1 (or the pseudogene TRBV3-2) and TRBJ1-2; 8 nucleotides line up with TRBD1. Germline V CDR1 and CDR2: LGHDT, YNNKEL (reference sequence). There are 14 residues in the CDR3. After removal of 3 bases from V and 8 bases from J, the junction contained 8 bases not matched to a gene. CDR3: CASSQAGGARGYTF. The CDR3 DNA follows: TGTGCCAGCAGCCAGGCAGGGGGCGCGAGGGGCTACACCTTC.